Below are 24 T cell receptor beta chains sequenced from a single sample in a study of blood T cell repertoires in COVID-19. Generated by immunoSEQ multiplex PCR, the TCRdb table keeps only in-frame clones and is missing some. The data contain 68,000 or so clones, roughly 88% of them singletons. The sequenced material came from peripheral blood. The receptors shown here come from a man aged 65 to 85 with active or convalescent COVID-19.

The chain is built from TRBV7-2 and TRBJ2-2, with 12 bases matching TRBD2. There are 17 residues in the CDR3. Germline-derived CDR1 and CDR2 are SGHTA and FQGNSA. J gave up 4 bases and V 2 bases, and 5 bases lay outside the gene matches. The CDR3 DNA is TGTGCCAGCAGCTTATCTACTAGCGGGGGGTTCACCGGGGAGCTGTTTTTT. Its protein is CASSLSTSGGFTGELFF.

The V and J genes are TRBV5-1 and TRBJ2-2, with 9 bases aligning to TRBD2. The V and J ends lost 0 bases and 7 bases, in that order; junction bases with no gene match: 10. This CDR3 is 17 amino acids long. Germline V gives CDR1 SGHRS, CDR2 YFSETQ. The DNA for the CDR3 is TGCGCCAGCAGCTTGGAAGTAGCGGGAGCAACCGGCGGGGAGCTGTTTTTT. Residues: CASSLEVAGATGGELFF.

This chain joins TRBV3-1 (or the pseudogene TRBV3-2) and TRBJ1-6, with unresolved D. In germline, CDR1 is LGHDT, CDR2 YNNKEL (reference sequence). V lost 1 base, J lost 10 bases, and 17 bases lay in between. The CDR3 has 16 residues. CDR3 coding DNA: TGTGCCAGCAGCCAAGGCAGAGGGAATGCCGGCTCACCCCTCCACTTT. Amino acid sequence: CASSQGRGNAGSPLHF.

This sequence joins TRBV30 and TRBJ1-4; possible D gene TRBD1, 5 bases. Trimming removed 4 bases at V and 2 bases at J, with 14 bases between. Germline-derived CDR1 and CDR2 are GTSNPN and SVGIG (reference sequence). The CDR3 runs 15 residues. CDR3 nucleotides: TGTGCCTGGACCGTGGAGGGGCTGACTAATGAAAAACTGTTTTTT. Protein: CAWTVEGLTNEKLFF.

The V gene is TRBV18, the J gene TRBJ2-7; the D gene is possibly TRBD2 (5 bases). Germline V gene sequence: CDR1 KGHSH, CDR2 LQKENI. The length of the CDR3 is 14 residues. Trimming stripped 2 bases from V and 7 bases from J, with 15 bases between. For the CDR3, the DNA is TGTGCCAGCTCACCAGGGGTTTCGAGGGTAGAGCAGTACTTC. Translation gives CASSPGVSRVEQYF. Supplemented by reference TRBV18 and TRBJ2-7, the full variable domain reads NAGVMQNPRHLVRRRGQEARLRCSPMKGHSHVYWYRQLPEEGLKFMVYLQKENIIDESGMPKERFSAEFPKEGPSILRIQQVVRGDSAAYFCASSPGVSRVEQYFGPGTRLTVT.

V gene TRBV7-9 combines with J gene TRBJ2-1; 14 bases agree with TRBD2. CDR1 and CDR2 from the germline V gene are SEHNR and FQNEAQ (reference sequence). The V and J ends lost 4 bases and 14 bases, in that order; junction bases with no gene match: 13. The CDR3 spans 16 residues. For the CDR3, the DNA is TGTGCCAGCAGCTACGGGACTAGCGGGGGCCCGGGTCGGGAGTTCTTC. This codes for CASSYGTSGGPGREFF.

CDR3 DNA: TGTGCCAGCAGCACCATTTTCGGACAGACCTCTGGAAACACCATATATTTT. It is translated as CASSTIFGQTSGNTIYF. The genes are TRBV5-4 and TRBJ1-3, with D tentatively TRBD1 (6 bases). CDR1 is SGHNT, CDR2 YYREEE, per germline (reference sequence). CDR3 size: 17 residues. V was pared by 4 bases and J by 0 bases, with 17 bases between.

V usage is TRBV24-1 and J usage is TRBJ1-3; D uncertain. From germline, CDR1 is KGHDR and CDR2 SFDVKD. V dropped 7 bases and J dropped 3 bases, with 3 bases sitting between them. The CDR3 length is 11 residues. In nucleotides, the CDR3 is TGTGCCACCAGCGGTGGAAACACCATATATTTT. Residues: CATSGGNTIYF.

The chain employs TRBV5-1 and TRBJ2-1; D may be TRBD2 (6 bases). This CDR3 region has 15 residues. Germline lookup yields CDR1 SGHRS and CDR2 YFSETQ. V was cut by 1 base and J by 0 bases, with 8 bases left in between. CDR3 residues: CASSLLGLSYNEQFF. The CDR3 region has the DNA TGCGCCAGCAGCTTGCTGGGACTCTCCTACAATGAGCAGTTCTTC.

V usage is TRBV18 and J usage is TRBJ1-1, with a tentative D call TRBD1 (6 bases). Trimming took off 4 bases at V and 1 base at J, with 16 bases between the two ends. The CDR3 is made up of 16 amino acids. The germline CDR1 and CDR2 sequences are KGHSH and LQKENI. CDR3 loop: CASSRSGRGWNTEAFF. The CDR3 region has the DNA TGTGCCAGCTCACGATCGGGTAGGGGGTGGAACACTGAAGCTTTCTTT.

This clone was seen a few times. The chain employs TRBV5-6 and TRBJ1-3, with D maybe TRBD1 (5 bases). Trimming cost V 2 bases and J 3 bases, with 18 bases left between them. The germline V gene has CDR1 SGHDT and CDR2 YYEEEE. This CDR3 has 17 amino acids. CDR3 protein: CASSFGTLRLGGNTIYF. CDR3 bases: TGTGCCAGCAGCTTTGGGACTCTGCGCCTGGGTGGAAACACCATATATTTT.

The chain combines TRBV29-1 with TRBJ2-7; 8 nucleotides line up with TRBD1. The junction had 15 bases not matched to a gene; V was cut back by 4 bases and J by 7 bases. The CDR3 sequence is 15 residues long. Germline CDR1 is SQVTM and CDR2 is ANQGSEA. The CDR3 loop reads CSVVPPGTGTWEQYF. The CDR3 bases are TGCAGCGTTGTCCCCCCCGGGACAGGCACCTGGGAGCAGTACTTC.

The V and J genes are TRBV2 and TRBJ1-5; 7 nucleotides line up with TRBD1. This CDR3 is 13 amino acids long. V was clipped by 6 bases and J by 9 bases; unmatched bases: 8. Germline CDR1 reads SNHLY; CDR2 reads FYNNEI. CDR3 coding DNA: TGTGCCAGCAGAGGACAGGCCCAGGGGCCCCAGCATTTT. Its translation is CASRGQAQGPQHF.

The table lists this clone with a count of one. The chain links TRBV24-1 to TRBJ1-4, with D unclear. CDR3 length equals 13 residues. The V end was cut by 3 bases, the J end by 8 bases, with 9 bases between. The germline V gene has CDR1 KGHDR and CDR2 SFDVKD. The CDR3 sequence is CATSDRPGEKLFF. CDR3 bases: TGTGCCACCAGTGATAGGCCGGGGGAAAAACTGTTTTTT.

This sequence joins TRBV7-2 and TRBJ1-6, with 7 nucleotides matching TRBD1. With V trimmed by 2 bases and J by 5 bases, 9 bases remained unmatched. Germline V gene data show CDR1 as SGHTA and CDR2 as FQGNSA. The length of the CDR3 is 17 residues. CDR3 sequence: CASSLRGQLGDNSPLHF. In DNA, the CDR3 is TGTGCCAGCAGCTTAAGGGGACAGCTGGGAGATAATTCACCCCTCCACTTT.

The chain recombines TRBV9 with TRBJ2-7; the match to TRBD2 covers 13 bases. The V segment lost 4 bases and the J segment 7 bases; nucleotides outside the gene matches: 14. The CDR3 has 17 amino acids. Per the germline V gene, CDR1 is SGDLS and CDR2 is YYNGEE. In DNA form, the CDR3 reads TGTGCCAGCAGCCTCGGCGTCGGACTAGCGGGGGCTCAGGAGCAGTACTTC. Protein product: CASSLGVGLAGAQEQYF. The whole variable domain, remainder taken from reference TRBV9 and TRBJ2-7, is DSGVTQTPKHLITATGQRVTLRCSPRSGDLSVYWYQQSLDQGLQFLIQYYNGEERAKGNILERFSAQQFPDLHSELNLSSLELGDSALYFCASSLGVGLAGAQEQYFGPGTRLTVT.

The genes are TRBV3-1 (or the pseudogene TRBV3-2) and TRBJ1-4, with D possibly being TRBD1 (5 bases). The V gene's germline CDR1 is LGHDT and CDR2 YNNKEL (reference sequence). Trimming removed 1 base at V and 3 bases at J, with 18 bases between. CDR3 length equals 18 residues. The CDR3 sequence: CASSQATPLGGANEKLFF. DNA of the CDR3: TGTGCCAGCAGCCAAGCAACCCCTCTCGGAGGGGCTAATGAAAAACTGTTTTTT.

This chain's CDR3 is CASSTSTSGQETQYF. The CDR3, as DNA: TGTGCCAGCAGCACCTCGACTAGCGGCCAAGAGACCCAGTACTTC. The chain joins TRBV9 to TRBJ2-5, with 9 positions matching TRBD2. V was clipped by 4 bases and J by 1 base; unmatched bases: 5. Looked up from germline, CDR1 is SGDLS and CDR2 is YYNGEE. The CDR3 contains 15 residues.

The chain couples TRBV19 to TRBJ1-5; D gene ambiguous. CDR1 is LNHDA and CDR2 is SQIVND in the germline V gene (reference sequence). Trimming cost V 3 bases and J 7 bases, with 10 bases left between them. This CDR3 is built from 13 residues. CDR3 in amino acids: CASSIPPGQPQHF. The CDR3 coding sequence is TGTGCCAGTAGTATCCCGCCGGGGCAGCCCCAGCATTTT.

This clone came up a few times. The rearrangement links TRBV6-1 to TRBJ2-3; 10 positions match TRBD1. Germline assignment: CDR1 MNHNS and CDR2 SASEGT. The CDR3 consists of 17 residues. V lost 2 bases to trimming and J lost 1 base; unmatched junction nucleotides: 6. The CDR3 nucleotides read TGTGCCAGCAGTGAATTAAGGACAGGGGGGCGCACAGATACGCAGTATTTT. Translated, it gives CASSELRTGGRTDTQYF.

The chain recombines TRBV7-8 with TRBJ2-5, with D tentatively TRBD1 (5 bases). The V gene lost 5 bases and the J gene lost 5 bases, with 24 bases spanning the gap. CDR3 length equals 17 residues. Germline CDR1 and CDR2: SGHVS and FQNEAQ. CDR3 DNA: TGTGCCAGCAGCCCAAAGGGCGACAGCCTTATTGGGGAGACCCAGTACTTC. It is translated as CASSPKGDSLIGETQYF.

The V gene is TRBV9, the J gene TRBJ2-3, with 8 bases that match TRBD2. From germline, CDR1 is SGDLS and CDR2 YYNGEE. With 4 bases clipped from V and 6 bases from J, the junction kept 7 bases outside the gene matches. The CDR3 loop spans 14 amino acids. CDR3 nucleotide sequence: TGTGCCAGCAGCCCGTCGGGGGGGGTCGATACGCAGTATTTT. This codes for CASSPSGGVDTQYF.

The chain carries TRBV9 and TRBJ1-1; D is undetermined. Germline V gives CDR1 SGDLS, CDR2 YYNGEE. This CDR3 region has 15 residues. Trimming took off 0 bases at V and 2 bases at J, with 11 bases between the two ends. The CDR3 region has the DNA TGTGCCAGCAGCGTAGGGGCAGGCCGAAACACTGAAGCTTTCTTT. Its protein product is CASSVGAGRNTEAFF.

This chain links TRBV11-2 with TRBJ1-2; 10 bases are shared with TRBD1. With 2 bases clipped from V and 8 bases from J, the junction kept 11 bases outside the gene matches. Germline lookup yields CDR1 SGHAT and CDR2 FQNNGV. There are 16 residues in the CDR3. CDR3 sequence: CASSLSLGRTGGGYTF. As DNA, the CDR3 is TGTGCCAGCAGCTTATCACTCGGCCGGACAGGGGGGGGCTACACCTTC.